Presented here are 6 T cell receptor beta chains from one specimen sequenced in a study of cytomegalovirus exposure and HLA in healthy donors (dated by TCRdb to about 2017). The library was produced with the immunoSEQ multiplex PCR assay. Not all clones reach the TCRdb copy of this immuneACCESS table, which keeps in-frame sequences only. Checked studies attribute under half of the gap to unresolved V genes and leave the rest unexplained. The sample table shows more than 250,000 clones, and less than 95% are seen once. The ten largest clones take up under 4% of the sample. Sequenced input: PBMCs. These receptors were taken from a woman in her 30s in good health and CMV-seronegative.

This clone showed up just a few times. The same CDR3 is also encoded by other DNA sequences in this sample. The chain has TRBV7-2 and TRBJ2-7, with no clear D. CDR1 and CDR2 (germline): SGHTA, FQGNSA. The CDR3 is made up of 12 amino acids. V was cut by 5 bases and J by 0 bases, with 5 bases left in between. CDR3 sequence (DNA): TGTGCCAGCAGCCGAAGCTCCTACGAGCAGTACTTC. Encoded protein: CASSRSSYEQYF.

The rearrangement uses TRBV10-3 and TRBJ1-2; possibly TRBD1 for D (5 bases). The V and J ends lost 2 bases and 8 bases respectively, with 15 bases between them. The CDR3 loop spans 14 amino acids. Germline-derived CDR1 and CDR2 are ENHRY and SYGVKD. CDR3: CAISEAPEQGGYTF. The CDR3 DNA is TGTGCCATCAGTGAGGCCCCCGAGCAGGGCGGCTACACCTTC.

This clone is a singleton in its sample. The chain combines TRBV4-1 with TRBJ2-7; 13 bases align to TRBD2. This CDR3 has 19 residues. Germline lookup yields CDR1 MGHRA and CDR2 YSYEKL. V lost 4 bases and J lost 5; bases outside the gene matches: 17. As DNA, the CDR3 is TGCGCCAGCAGCCTATGGGTTTCGGGACTAGCGGGAAGCGTTGACGAGCAGTACTTC. As protein: CASSLWVSGLAGSVDEQYF.

The CDR3 region has the DNA TGTGCCAGCAGTTTTTTAGCGTCTAGCGGGAGGGGAGATACGCAGTATTTT. This translates into CASSFLASSGRGDTQYF. The chain couples TRBV28 to TRBJ2-3; 12 bases align to TRBD2. CDR3 size: 17 residues. The V gene's germline CDR1 is MDHEN and CDR2 SYDVKM. The ends lost 3 bases at V and 5 bases at J; junction bases unmatched: 9.

The gene calls are TRBV7-9 and TRBJ2-5; the D gene could be TRBD1 or TRBD2 (5 bases each). V was clipped by 4 bases and J by 11 bases, with 17 bases between them. This CDR3 spans 13 amino acids. The V gene's germline CDR1 is SEHNR and CDR2 FQNEAQ (reference sequence). The CDR3 region is CASSSPGPQVQYF. DNA for the CDR3: TGTGCCAGCAGCTCGCCGGGACCACAGGTTCAGTACTTC.

The rearrangement links TRBV30 to TRBJ2-1; no definite D call. The CDR3 runs 12 residues. V dropped 4 bases and J dropped 6 bases, with 10 bases sitting between them. Germline V gene sequence: CDR1 GTSNPN, CDR2 SVGIG (reference sequence). The CDR3 loop reads CAWISTSNEQFF. The DNA of the CDR3 is TGTGCCTGGATCAGTACGTCCAATGAGCAGTTCTTC.